Described below is a single T cell receptor beta chain sequence and its context. The data are from a study of shared clonotypes between healthy human individuals. TCRdb keeps only in-frame clones here, not all; method: immunoSEQ multiplex PCR. The table has some 2 million clones, 90% to 95% seen once. Germline values: CDR1 SGHTA, CDR2 FQGNSA. The CDR3 covers 15 residues. The ends were cut back, 5 bases at V and 5 bases at J, with 15 bases in the middle. V is TRBV7-2 and J is TRBJ2-2, with D possibly being TRBD2 (5 bases). The sequence derives from a man aged 18 to 30 in good health. The sample was naive CD4+ T cells sorted from blood. Stated subset: CD45RA+ positively selected. CDR3 residues: CASSPRALGTGELFF. The CDR3 bases are TGTGCCAGCAGCCCGAGGGCACTAGGTACCGGGGAGCTGTTTTTT.